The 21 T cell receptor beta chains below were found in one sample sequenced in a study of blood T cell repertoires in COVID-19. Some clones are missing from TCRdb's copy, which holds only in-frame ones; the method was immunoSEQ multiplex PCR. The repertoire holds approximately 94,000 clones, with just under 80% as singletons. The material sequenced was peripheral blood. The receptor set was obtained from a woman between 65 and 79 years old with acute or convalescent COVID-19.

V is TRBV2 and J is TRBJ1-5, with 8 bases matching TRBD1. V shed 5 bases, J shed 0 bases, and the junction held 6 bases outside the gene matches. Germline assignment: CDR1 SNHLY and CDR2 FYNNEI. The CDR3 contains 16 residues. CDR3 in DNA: TGTGCCAGCAGTCCCCGGACAGGGACTAGCAATCAGCCCCAGCATTTT. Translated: CASSPRTGTSNQPQHF.

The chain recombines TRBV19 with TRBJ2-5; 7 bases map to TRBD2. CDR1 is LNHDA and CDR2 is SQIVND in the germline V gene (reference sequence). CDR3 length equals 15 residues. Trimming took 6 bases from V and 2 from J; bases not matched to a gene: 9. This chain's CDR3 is CASRRVWGGQETQYF. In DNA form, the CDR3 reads TGTGCCAGTAGAAGGGTATGGGGAGGGCAAGAGACCCAGTACTTC.

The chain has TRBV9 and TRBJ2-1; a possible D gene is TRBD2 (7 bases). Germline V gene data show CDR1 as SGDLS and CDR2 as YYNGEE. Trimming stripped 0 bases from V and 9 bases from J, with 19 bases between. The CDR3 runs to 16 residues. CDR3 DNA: TGTGCCAGCAGCGTAGGCGCGGGGGCAGCCGGAGCTGAGCAGTTCTTC. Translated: CASSVGAGAAGAEQFF.

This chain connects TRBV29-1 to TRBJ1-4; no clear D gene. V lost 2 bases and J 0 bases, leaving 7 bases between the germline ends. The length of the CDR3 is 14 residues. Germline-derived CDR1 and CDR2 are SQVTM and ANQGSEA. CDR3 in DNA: TGCAGCGTTGAATCAGGTTCAACTAATGAAAAACTGTTTTTT. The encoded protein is CSVESGSTNEKLFF.

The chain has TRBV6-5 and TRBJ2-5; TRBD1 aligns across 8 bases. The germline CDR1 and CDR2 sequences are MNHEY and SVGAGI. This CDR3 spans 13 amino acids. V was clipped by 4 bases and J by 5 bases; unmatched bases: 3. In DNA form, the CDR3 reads TGTGCCAGCAGTTTGGACAGGGATGAGACCCAGTACTTC. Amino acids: CASSLDRDETQYF.

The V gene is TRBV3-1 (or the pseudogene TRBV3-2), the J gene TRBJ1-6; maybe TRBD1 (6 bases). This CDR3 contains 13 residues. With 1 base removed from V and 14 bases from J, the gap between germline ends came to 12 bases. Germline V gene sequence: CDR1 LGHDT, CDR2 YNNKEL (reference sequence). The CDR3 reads CASSQVEGDTLHF. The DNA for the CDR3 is TGTGCCAGCAGCCAAGTGGAAGGGGACACCCTCCACTTT.

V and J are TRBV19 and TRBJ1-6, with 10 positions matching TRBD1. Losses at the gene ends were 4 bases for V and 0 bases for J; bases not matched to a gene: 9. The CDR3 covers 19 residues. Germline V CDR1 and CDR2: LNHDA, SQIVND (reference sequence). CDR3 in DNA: TGTGCCAGTAGTACTGGCCCGGGACAGGGGAGCTCCTATAATTCACCCCTCCACTTT. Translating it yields CASSTGPGQGSSYNSPLHF.

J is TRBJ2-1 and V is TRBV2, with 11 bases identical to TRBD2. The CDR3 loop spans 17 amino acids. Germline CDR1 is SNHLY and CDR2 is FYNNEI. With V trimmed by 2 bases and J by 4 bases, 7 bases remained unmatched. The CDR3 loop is CASSELTSGGLYNEQFF. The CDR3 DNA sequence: TGTGCCAGCAGTGAATTAACTAGCGGGGGCCTATACAATGAGCAGTTCTTC. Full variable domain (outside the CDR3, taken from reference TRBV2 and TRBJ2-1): EPEVTQTPSHQVTQMGQEVILRCVPISNHLYFYWYRQILGQKVEFLVSFYNNEISEKSEIFDDQFSVERPDGSNFTLKIRSTKLEDSAMYFCASSELTSGGLYNEQFFGPGTRLTVL.

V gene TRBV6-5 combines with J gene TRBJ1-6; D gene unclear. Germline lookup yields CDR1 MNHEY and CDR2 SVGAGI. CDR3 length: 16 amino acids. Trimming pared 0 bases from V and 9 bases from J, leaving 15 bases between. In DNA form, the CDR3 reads TGTGCCAGCAGTTACTCGTGGCGGGAGTTAGGTTCACCCCTCCACTTT. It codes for CASSYSWRELGSPLHF.

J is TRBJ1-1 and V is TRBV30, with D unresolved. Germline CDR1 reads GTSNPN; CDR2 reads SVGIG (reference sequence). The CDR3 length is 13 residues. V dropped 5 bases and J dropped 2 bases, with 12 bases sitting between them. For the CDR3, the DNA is TGTGCCTGGGCTAGCACCGGTAACACTGAAGCTTTCTTT. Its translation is CAWASTGNTEAFF.

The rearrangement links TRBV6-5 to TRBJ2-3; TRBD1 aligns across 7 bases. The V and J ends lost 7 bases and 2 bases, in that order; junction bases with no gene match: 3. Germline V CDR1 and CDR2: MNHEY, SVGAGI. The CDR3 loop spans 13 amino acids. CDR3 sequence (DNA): TGTGCCAGCAAGGGGACAGCCACAGATACGCAGTATTTT. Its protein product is CASKGTATDTQYF.

In nucleotides, the CDR3 is TGTGCCAGCAGTCTACTCAATTACGGCTACACCTTC. Protein: CASSLLNYGYTF. This sequence joins TRBV28 and TRBJ1-2; D not certain. There are 12 residues in the CDR3. The germline CDR1 and CDR2 sequences are MDHEN and SYDVKM. Between the trimmed V and J ends, which lost 5 bases and 8 bases, there was a span of 12 bases.

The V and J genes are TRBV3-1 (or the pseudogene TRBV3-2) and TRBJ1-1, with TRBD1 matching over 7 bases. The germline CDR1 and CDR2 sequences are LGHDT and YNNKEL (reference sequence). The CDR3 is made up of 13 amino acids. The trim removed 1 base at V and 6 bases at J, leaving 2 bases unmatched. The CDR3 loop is CASSQVQGAEAFF. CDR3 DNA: TGTGCCAGCAGCCAAGTCCAGGGGGCTGAAGCTTTCTTT.

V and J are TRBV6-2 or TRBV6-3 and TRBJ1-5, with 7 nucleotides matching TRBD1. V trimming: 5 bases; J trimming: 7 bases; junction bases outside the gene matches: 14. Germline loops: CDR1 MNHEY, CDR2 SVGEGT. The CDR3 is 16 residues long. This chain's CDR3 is CASSSVGQPLGQPQHF. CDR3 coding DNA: TGTGCCAGCAGTAGCGTGGGACAGCCTTTGGGCCAGCCCCAGCATTTT.

The CDR3 here is CASSPTPNSYNEQFF. The CDR3 nucleotides are TGCGCCAGCAGCCCGACACCCAACTCCTACAATGAGCAGTTCTTC. This chain uses TRBV5-1 with TRBJ2-1; D remains ambiguous. Germline CDR1 reads SGHRS; CDR2 reads YFSETQ. Trimming cost V 4 bases and J 0 bases, with 11 bases left between them. CDR3 length: 15 amino acids.

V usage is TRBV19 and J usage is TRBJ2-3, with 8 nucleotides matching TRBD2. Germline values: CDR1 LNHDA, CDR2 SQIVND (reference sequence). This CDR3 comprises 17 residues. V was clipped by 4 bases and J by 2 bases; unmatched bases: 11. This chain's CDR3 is CASSTIRTRGATDTQYF. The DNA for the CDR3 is TGTGCCAGTAGTACCATACGTACGCGGGGGGCCACAGATACGCAGTATTTT.

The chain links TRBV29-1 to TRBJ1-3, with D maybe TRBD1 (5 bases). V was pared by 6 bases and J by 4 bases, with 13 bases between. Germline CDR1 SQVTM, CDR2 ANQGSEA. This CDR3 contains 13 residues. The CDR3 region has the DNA TGCAGCGTCTCCCGGGGGACCGGAAACACCATATATTTT. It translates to CSVSRGTGNTIYF. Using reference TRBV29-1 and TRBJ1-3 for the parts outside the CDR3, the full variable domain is SAVISQKPSRDICQRGTSLTIQCQVDSQVTMMFWYRQQPGQSLTLIATANQGSEATYESGFVIDKFPISRPNLTFSTLTVSNMSPEDSSIYLCSVSRGTGNTIYFGEGSWLTVV.

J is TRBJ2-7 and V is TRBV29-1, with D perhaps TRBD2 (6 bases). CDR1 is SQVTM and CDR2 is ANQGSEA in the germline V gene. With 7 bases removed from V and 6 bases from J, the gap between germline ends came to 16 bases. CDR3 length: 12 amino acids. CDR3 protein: CSGSGLSGEQYF. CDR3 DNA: TGCAGCGGTTCGGGACTCTCGGGCGAGCAGTACTTC.

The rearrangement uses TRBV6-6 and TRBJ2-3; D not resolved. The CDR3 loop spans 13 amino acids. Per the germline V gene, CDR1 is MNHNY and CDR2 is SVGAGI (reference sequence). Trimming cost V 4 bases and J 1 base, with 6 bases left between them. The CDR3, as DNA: TGTGCCAGCAGTTTCCCGGGCACAGATACGCAGTATTTT. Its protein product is CASSFPGTDTQYF.

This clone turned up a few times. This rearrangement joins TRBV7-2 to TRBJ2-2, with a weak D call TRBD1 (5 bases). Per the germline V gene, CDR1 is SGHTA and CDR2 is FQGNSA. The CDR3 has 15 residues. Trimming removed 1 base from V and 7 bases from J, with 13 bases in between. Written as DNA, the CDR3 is TGTGCCAGCAGCTTAGAGGTGGGGCGCAACGGGGAGCTGTTTTTT. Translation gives CASSLEVGRNGELFF.

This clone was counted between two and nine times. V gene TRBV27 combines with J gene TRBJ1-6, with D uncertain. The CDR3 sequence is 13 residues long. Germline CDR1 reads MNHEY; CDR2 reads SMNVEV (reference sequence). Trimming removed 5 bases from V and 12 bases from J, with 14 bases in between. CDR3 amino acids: CASSEAPRGPLHF. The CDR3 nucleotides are TGTGCCAGCAGTGAGGCCCCGCGGGGACCCCTCCACTTT.